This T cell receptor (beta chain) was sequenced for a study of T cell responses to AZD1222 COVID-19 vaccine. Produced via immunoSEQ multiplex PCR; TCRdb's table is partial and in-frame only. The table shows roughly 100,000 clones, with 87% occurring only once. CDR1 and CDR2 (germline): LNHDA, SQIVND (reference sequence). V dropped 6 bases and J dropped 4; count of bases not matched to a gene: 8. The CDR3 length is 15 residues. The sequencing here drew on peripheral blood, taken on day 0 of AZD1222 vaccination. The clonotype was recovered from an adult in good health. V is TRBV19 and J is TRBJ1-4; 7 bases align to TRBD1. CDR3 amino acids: CASSPGTDLNEKLFF. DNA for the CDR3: TGTGCCAGTAGCCCGGGGACAGACCTTAATGAAAAACTGTTTTTT.